Shown below are 30 T cell receptor beta chains from a single sample sequenced in a study of identical twins. TCRdb fed the 5' RACE reads into MiXCR, producing one record per CDR3 protein. The top ten clones hold nearly 0.45% of a sample with about 530,000 distinct CDR3 sequences, 13% to 15% of them seen once. These records were also assigned to another study, of yellow fever vaccine responses in identical twins.

Sequenced sample: CD4+ T cells sorted from blood. These receptors were obtained from a woman aged 18-29 years in good health.

This clonotype was observed a handful of times. The chain has TRBV3-1 and TRBJ1-2; D is undetermined. The CDR3 totals 13 residues. Germline values: CDR1 LGHDT, CDR2 YNNKEL (reference sequence). V gave up 6 bases and J gave up 4 bases, with 12 bases separating them. The CDR3 coding sequence is TGTGCCAGCAGACCTGGTAACTTCTATGGCTACACCTTC. Amino acid sequence: CASRPGNFYGYTF.

This clonotype was picked up many times. The chain carries TRBV5-1 and TRBJ2-5, with 7 bases that match TRBD1. The CDR3 has 15 amino acids. V was pared by 4 bases and J by 5 bases, with 11 bases of the junction left unmatched. The V gene's germline CDR1 is SGHRS and CDR2 YFSETQ. CDR3 sequence reads: CASSTRQGEWETQYF. CDR3 nucleotides: TGCGCCAGCAGCACCCGACAGGGCGAGTGGGAGACCCAGTACTTC.

This clonotype was counted between two and nine times. The V call is TRBV20-1, the J call TRBJ2-7; D is possibly TRBD2 (6 bases). V was pared by 3 bases and J by 3 bases, with 9 bases between. This CDR3 region has 12 residues. The V gene's germline CDR1 is DFQATT and CDR2 SNEGSKA (reference sequence). This CDR3 reads CSASGRYYEQYF. The DNA of the CDR3 is TGCAGTGCTAGCGGGAGATACTACGAGCAGTACTTC.

The chain couples TRBV28 to TRBJ1-5, with 11 bases fitting TRBD1. Germline lookup yields CDR1 MDHEN and CDR2 SYDVKM. The V gene end was trimmed by 5 bases and the J gene end by 6 bases; junction bases not matched to a gene: 6. The CDR3 contains 15 residues. The CDR3 reads CASSTGQGELQPQHF. CDR3 DNA: TGTGCCAGCAGTACGGGACAGGGGGAACTTCAGCCCCAGCATTTT.

CDR3 sequence: CASREADTQYF. The CDR3 DNA follows: TGCGCCAGCAGAGAGGCAGATACGCAGTATTTT. The rearrangement joins TRBV5-1 to TRBJ2-3, with D hard to call. The V end was cut by 5 bases, the J end by 4 bases, with 5 bases between. Germline CDR1 SGHRS, CDR2 YFSETQ. The CDR3 covers 11 residues.

Many counts were recorded for this clonotype. The chain links TRBV12-3 or TRBV12-4 to TRBJ1-2; D remains unclear. The V gene lost 7 bases and the J gene lost 4 bases, with 16 bases spanning the gap. The length of the CDR3 is 14 residues. The CDR3 nucleotides read TGTGCCAGCACCTCCCCCGGTCTTGGCTATGGCTACACCTTC. This gives the protein CASTSPGLGYGYTF.

This clonotype was seen only a few times. The chain joins TRBV15 to TRBJ2-1; D may be TRBD2 (6 bases). V was pared by 1 base and J by 7 bases, with 14 bases between. Germline V gene data show CDR1 as LNHNV and CDR2 as YYDKDF (reference sequence). The CDR3 consists of 15 residues. In DNA form, the CDR3 reads TGTGCCACCAGCAGAGCGATCGGGAGCGGGAATGAGCAGTTCTTC. Protein sequence: CATSRAIGSGNEQFF. Variable domain in full (rest from reference TRBV15 and TRBJ2-1): DAMVIQNPRYQVTQFGKPVTLSCSQTLNHNVMYWYQQKSSQAPKLLFHYYDKDFNNEADTPDNFQSRRPNTSFCFLDIRSPGLGDTAMYLCATSRAIGSGNEQFFGPGTRLTVL.

This clonotype was detected only a few times. V usage is TRBV2 and J usage is TRBJ2-5; D ambiguous. From germline, CDR1 is SNHLY and CDR2 FYNNEI. The CDR3 covers 10 residues. V lost 6 bases and J lost 9, with 8 bases in between. CDR3 in amino acids: CASRALAQYF. The CDR3 DNA follows: TGTGCCAGCAGAGCTCTGGCCCAGTACTTC.

This clonotype was detected a few times. V usage is TRBV28 and J usage is TRBJ1-2; the D is unclear. V was clipped by 8 bases and J by 1 base, with 14 bases between them. Germline V gene data show CDR1 as MDHEN and CDR2 as SYDVKM. The CDR3 contains 14 residues. CDR3 protein: CASGVEWNNYGYTF. In DNA form, the CDR3 reads TGTGCCAGCGGGGTTGAATGGAATAACTATGGCTACACCTTC.

The table lists this clonotype with many counts. The V and J genes are TRBV24-1 and TRBJ2-1; 9 bases line up with TRBD2. The ends lost 5 bases at V and 4 bases at J; junction bases unmatched: 11. The CDR3 length is 17 residues. Germline CDR1 is KGHDR and CDR2 is SFDVKD. The DNA of the CDR3 is TGTGCCACCAGTGCCTCGCCGGCTAGCGGGACATACAATGAGCAGTTCTTC. Amino acids: CATSASPASGTYNEQFF.

The V call is TRBV7-7, the J call TRBJ2-3; perhaps TRBD2 as D (6 bases). The V end was cut by 5 bases, the J end by 0 bases, with 9 bases between. The CDR3 contains 14 residues. Germline loops: CDR1 SSHAT, CDR2 FNYEAQ (reference sequence). CDR3 loop: CASSRLVSTDTQYF. The CDR3 DNA sequence: TGTGCCAGCAGCCGACTAGTTAGCACAGATACGCAGTATTTT.

Only a few counts were recorded for this clonotype. The CDR3 loop reads CATSDFGGRFDTQYF. The CDR3 coding sequence is TGTGCCACCAGTGATTTTGGGGGGCGGTTCGATACGCAGTATTTT. V and J are TRBV24-1 and TRBJ2-3; D may match TRBD1 or TRBD2 (6 bases each). There are 15 residues in the CDR3. The germline V and J ends were trimmed by 1 base and 6 bases, with 13 bases remaining between them. Germline CDR1 reads KGHDR; CDR2 reads SFDVKD.

In its sample, this clonotype was seen a few times. The CDR3 reads CASRLTGGRSPLHF. For the CDR3, the DNA is TGTGCCAGCAGATTAACTGGGGGTAGATCACCCCTCCACTTT. V and J are TRBV7-7 and TRBJ1-6, with TRBD1 as a possible D gene (5 bases). Germline V gene sequence: CDR1 SSHAT, CDR2 FNYEAQ (reference sequence). This CDR3 is 14 amino acids long. V was pared by 6 bases and J by 10 bases, with 16 bases between.

This clonotype was picked up many times. The gene calls are TRBV3-1 and TRBJ1-5; 8 nucleotides match TRBD1. Germline V gives CDR1 LGHDT, CDR2 YNNKEL (reference sequence). There are 20 residues in the CDR3. The J segment lost 2 bases and the V segment lost 1 base, leaving 16 bases of the junction unmatched. In DNA, the CDR3 is TGTGCCAGCAGCCAAGCTTGCCGGGACAGGAAGGCCCCGGGCAATCAGCCCCAGCATTTT. Amino acid sequence: CASSQACRDRKAPGNQPQHF.

This clonotype was seen a handful of times. This chain joins TRBV7-8 and TRBJ1-5; 7 bases fit TRBD1. The CDR3 is 16 residues long. The V gene end was trimmed by 2 bases and the J gene end by 4 bases; junction bases not matched to a gene: 8. Looked up from germline, CDR1 is SGHVS and CDR2 is FQNEAQ. Written as DNA, the CDR3 is TGTGCCAGCAGCTTATTCGGGACAGAGCCAAATCAGCCCCAGCATTTT. Translation gives CASSLFGTEPNQPQHF.

The V gene is TRBV5-1, the J gene TRBJ2-1, with 9 bases identical to TRBD1. Germline CDR1 SGHRS, CDR2 YFSETQ. The CDR3 spans 17 residues. V dropped 0 bases and J dropped 8; count of bases not matched to a gene: 12. The CDR3 spells CASSLGGDRDVAYEQFF. The CDR3 coding sequence is TGCGCCAGCAGCTTGGGCGGGGACAGGGACGTCGCCTATGAGCAGTTCTTC.

This clonotype was recorded a few times. The chain is built from TRBV10-3 and TRBJ2-5; D call uncertain. V dropped 10 bases and J dropped 2 bases, with 14 bases sitting between them. Per the germline V gene, CDR1 is ENHRY and CDR2 is SYGVKD. The CDR3 is made up of 13 amino acids. CDR3 in amino acids: CATSLVEQETQYF. The CDR3 DNA reads TGTGCCACCTCTCTAGTGGAGCAAGAGACCCAGTACTTC.

This clonotype was picked up many times. The chain recombines TRBV29-1 with TRBJ2-7; D remains ambiguous. V was cut by 6 bases and J by 3 bases, with 12 bases left in between. There are 12 residues in the CDR3. The V gene's germline CDR1 is SQVTM and CDR2 ANQGSEA. CDR3 protein: CSVAAGNYEQYF. CDR3 coding DNA: TGCAGCGTGGCTGCAGGTAACTACGAGCAGTACTTC.

This clonotype was observed a handful of times. V gene TRBV21-1 combines with J gene TRBJ1-5. TRBV21-1 is designated a pseudogene. The CDR3 runs 15 residues. This CDR3 reads CASSKEEGQNQPQHF. The CDR3, as DNA: TGTGCCAGCAGCAAAGAGGAGGGTCAAAATCAGCCCCAGCATTTT.

This clonotype was seen more than once but under ten times. The genes are TRBV2 and TRBJ2-5; D possibly matches TRBD1 or TRBD2 (5 bases each). This CDR3 region has 13 residues. Germline V gene data show CDR1 as SNHLY and CDR2 as FYNNEI. V dropped 4 bases and J dropped 3 bases, with 9 bases sitting between them. The DNA for the CDR3 is TGTGCCAGCAGTGGCGAGGGGAAAGAGACCCAGTACTTC. Translating gives CASSGEGKETQYF.

This clonotype was seen a handful of times. This rearrangement joins TRBV6-5 to TRBJ2-5; D is possibly TRBD2 (6 bases). V lost 3 bases and J lost 8, with 16 bases in between. Germline-derived CDR1 and CDR2 are MNHEY and SVGAGI. This CDR3 spans 14 amino acids. The CDR3 coding sequence is TGTGCCAGCAGTTATTCCGGGGCCGGGGGTACCCAGTACTTC. Protein sequence: CASSYSGAGGTQYF.

This clonotype appeared a few times. The V and J genes are TRBV27 and TRBJ2-7; D might be TRBD2 (6 bases). Trimming removed 6 bases from V and 1 base from J, with 13 bases in between. The CDR3 length is 14 residues. From germline, CDR1 is MNHEY and CDR2 SMNVEV (reference sequence). The CDR3 DNA reads as TGTGCCAGCAGCTCCGCTGGGGGGTCCTACGAGCAGTACGTC. It translates to CASSSAGGSYEQYV.

This clonotype was counted between two and nine times. The chain uses TRBV5-1 and TRBJ1-6; D is undetermined. V was shortened by 4 bases and J by 10 bases, with 18 bases between the two germline ends. The CDR3 is 15 residues long. Germline CDR1 SGHRS, CDR2 YFSETQ. The CDR3 DNA reads TGCGCCAGCAGCCCGGATGGGGAAAGAGGGTCACCCCTCCACTTT. It yields the protein CASSPDGERGSPLHF.

There are a few counts of this clonotype. The CDR3 spells CSVGLAQETQYF. Written as DNA, the CDR3 is TGCAGCGTAGGACTAGCTCAAGAGACCCAGTACTTC. The V gene is TRBV29-1, the J gene TRBJ2-5; 8 nucleotides align to TRBD2. V lost 6 bases and J lost 2; bases outside the gene matches: 2. The length of the CDR3 is 12 residues. Per the germline V gene, CDR1 is SQVTM and CDR2 is ANQGSEA.

The table lists this clonotype with many counts. V usage is TRBV20-1 and J usage is TRBJ2-7, with D possibly being TRBD1 (6 bases). CDR3 size: 13 residues. V was pared by 1 base and J by 5 bases, with 12 bases between. Germline V gene lookup returns CDR1 DFQATT and CDR2 SNEGSKA (reference sequence). The DNA for the CDR3 is TGCAGTGCTAGAGGGCCTACAGGGAACGAGCAGTACTTC. Translation gives CSARGPTGNEQYF.

This clonotype has just a few counts. The chain carries TRBV6-5 and TRBJ1-1; no firm D call. In germline, CDR1 is MNHEY, CDR2 SVGAGI. Trimming shortened V by 2 bases and J by 2 bases, and 6 bases separated the two germline ends. CDR3 length: 13 amino acids. Written as DNA, the CDR3 is TGTGCCAGCAGTTACATCGGAAACACTGAAGCTTTCTTT. Translated, it gives CASSYIGNTEAFF.

V and J are TRBV20-1 and TRBJ2-3; TRBD1 or TRBD2 may be the D gene (5 bases each). In germline, CDR1 is DFQATT, CDR2 SNEGSKA (reference sequence). V was shortened by 4 bases and J by 1 base, with 12 bases between the two germline ends. This CDR3 region has 14 residues. Here the CDR3 reads CSAIGDRRTDTQYF. DNA of the CDR3: TGCAGTGCTATTGGGGACCGCCGCACAGATACGCAGTATTTT.

A word on this clonotype: The DNA is left out, because the CDR3 cannot be placed on it with certainty; the CDR3 is given as TCRdb lists it. This chain links TRBV21-1 with TRBJ2-5; TRBD1 is the table's D call, not checked against the DNA. TRBV21-1 is a pseudogene locus. The CDR3 is 18 amino acids in total, end residues counted. CDR3 protein: CASRWGQGAIQYQETQYF.

This clonotype appeared many times. A read error may account for a junction end that differs from germline. The chain uses TRBV5-1 and TRBJ2-5; no firm D call. CDR3 length equals 12 residues. From germline, CDR1 is SGHRS and CDR2 YFSETQ. This CDR3 is CASSSNQETQYF. The CDR3 DNA sequence: TGTGCCAGCAGTTCCAACCAAGAGACCCAGTACTTC. The full variable domain, in which reference TRBV5-1 and TRBJ2-5 provide the parts outside the CDR3, is KAGVTQTPRYLIKTRGQQVTLSCSPISGHRSVSWYQQTPGQGLQFLFEYFSETQRNKGNFPGRFSGRQFSNSRSEMNVSTLELGDSALYLCASSSNQETQYFGPGTRLLVL.

This clonotype was detected ten times or more. The chain has TRBV29-1 and TRBJ1-1, with unresolved D. V lost 1 base and J lost 1, with 7 bases in between. Germline loops: CDR1 SQVTM, CDR2 ANQGSEA. CDR3 length equals 13 residues. This CDR3 is CSVEVSWNTEAFF. CDR3 nucleotide sequence: TGCAGCGTTGAAGTCAGTTGGAACACTGAAGCTTTCTTT. Filled out from reference TRBV29-1 and TRBJ1-1, the complete variable domain reads SAVISQKPSRDICQRGTSLTIQCQVDSQVTMMFWYRQQPGQSLTLIATANQGSEATYESGFVIDKFPISRPNLTFSTLTVSNMSPEDSSIYLCSVEVSWNTEAFFGQGTRLTVV.